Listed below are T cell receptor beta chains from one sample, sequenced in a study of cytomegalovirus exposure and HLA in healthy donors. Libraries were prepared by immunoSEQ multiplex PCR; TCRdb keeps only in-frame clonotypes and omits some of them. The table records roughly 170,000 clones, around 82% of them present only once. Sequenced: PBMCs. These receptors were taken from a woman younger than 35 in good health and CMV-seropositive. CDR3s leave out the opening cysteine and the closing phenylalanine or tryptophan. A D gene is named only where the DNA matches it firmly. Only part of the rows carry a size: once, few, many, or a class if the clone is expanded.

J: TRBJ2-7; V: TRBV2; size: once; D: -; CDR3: ASSETPGLSYEQY
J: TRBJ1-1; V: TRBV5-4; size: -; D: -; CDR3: ASSLTPGGGTEAF
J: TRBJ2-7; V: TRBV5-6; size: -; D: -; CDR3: ASTPGFDGYGKQY
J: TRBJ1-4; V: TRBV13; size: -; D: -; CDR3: ASSLGQGGSEKLF
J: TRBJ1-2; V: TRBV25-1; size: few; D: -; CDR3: ASSESAGGGYT
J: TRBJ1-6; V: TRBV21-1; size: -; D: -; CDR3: ASSKWDRAPPLH
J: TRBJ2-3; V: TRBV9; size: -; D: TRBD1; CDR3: ASSVEGQAQY
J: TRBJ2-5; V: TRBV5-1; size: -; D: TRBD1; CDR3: ASSSHGRDRGQETQY
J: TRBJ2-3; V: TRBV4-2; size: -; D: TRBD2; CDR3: ASSQEGTRVDTQY
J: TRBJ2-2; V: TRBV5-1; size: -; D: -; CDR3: ASSLAAGANTGELF
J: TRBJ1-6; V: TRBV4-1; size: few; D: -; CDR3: ASSQDEGVWGSPLH
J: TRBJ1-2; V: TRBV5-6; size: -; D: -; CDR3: ASRLGGADYGYT
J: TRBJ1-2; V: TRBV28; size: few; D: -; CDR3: ASSLLARHGYT
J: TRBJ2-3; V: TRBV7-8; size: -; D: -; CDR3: ASSLLWQPTDTQY
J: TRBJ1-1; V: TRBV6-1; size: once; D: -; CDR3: ASSRGLEYTEAF
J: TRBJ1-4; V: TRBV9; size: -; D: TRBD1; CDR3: ASSLRAGGSNEKLF
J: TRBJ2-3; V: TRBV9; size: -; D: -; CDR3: ASSVAPGGTDTQY
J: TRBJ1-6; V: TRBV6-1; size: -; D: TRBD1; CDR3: ASSDQTGLIGSPLH
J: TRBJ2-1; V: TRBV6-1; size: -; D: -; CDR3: ASSEGGTPYNEQF
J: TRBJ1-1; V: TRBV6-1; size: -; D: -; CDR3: ASSEQRIQNTEAF
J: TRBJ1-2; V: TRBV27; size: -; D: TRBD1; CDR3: ASSPRGALYYGYT
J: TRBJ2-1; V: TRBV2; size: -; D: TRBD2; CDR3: ASSEISRSGGSYNEQF